The clone carrying this T cell receptor (beta chain) was observed a single time. V shed 1 base, J shed 5 bases, and the junction held 11 bases outside the gene matches. Germline V lookup: CDR1 MNHNS, CDR2 SASEGT. This CDR3 is built from 16 residues. The sample belongs to a study of T cell changes during pregnancy in multiple sclerosis. Produced via immunoSEQ multiplex PCR; TCRdb's table is partial and in-frame only. This table holds around 50,000 clones, approximately 93% found once. The sequence was collected from a female donor with multiple sclerosis, enrolled in a pregnancy study. This material consisted of CD8+ T cells from peripheral blood mononuclear cells, taken in the second trimester of pregnancy. V is TRBV6-1 and J is TRBJ2-7; 7 nucleotides align to TRBD1. CDR3 sequence (DNA): TGTGCCAGCAGTGAAGGCCTGACAGGGTTGGAGGACGAGCAGTACTTC. Translated: CASSEGLTGLEDEQYF.